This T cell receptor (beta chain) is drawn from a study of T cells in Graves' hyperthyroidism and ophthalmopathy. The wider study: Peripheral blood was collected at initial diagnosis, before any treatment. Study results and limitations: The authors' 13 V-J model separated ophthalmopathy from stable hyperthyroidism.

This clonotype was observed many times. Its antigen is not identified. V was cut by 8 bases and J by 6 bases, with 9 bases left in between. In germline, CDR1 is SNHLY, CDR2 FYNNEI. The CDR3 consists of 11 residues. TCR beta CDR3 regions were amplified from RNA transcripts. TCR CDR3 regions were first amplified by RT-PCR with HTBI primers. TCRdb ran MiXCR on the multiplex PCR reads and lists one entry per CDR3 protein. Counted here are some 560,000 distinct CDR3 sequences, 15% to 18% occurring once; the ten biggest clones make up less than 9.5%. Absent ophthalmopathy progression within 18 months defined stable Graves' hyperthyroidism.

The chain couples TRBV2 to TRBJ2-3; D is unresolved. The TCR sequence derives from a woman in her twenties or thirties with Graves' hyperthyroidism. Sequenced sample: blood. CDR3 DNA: TGTGCCAGCCGCCATCCCGATACGCAGTATTTT. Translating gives CASRHPDTQYF.